These 12 T cell receptor beta chains share one sample of origin, sequenced in a study of T cells after yellow fever vaccination. MiXCR was run by TCRdb on the 5' RACE reads, yielding one entry per CDR3 protein. The table lists 150,000 or so distinct CDR3 sequences, 9.3% of them singletons. Sequenced here: CD8+ T cells sorted from PBMCs, sampled 45 days after the yellow fever booster vaccination. These receptor sequences come from a man younger than 35 who received the YFV17D yellow fever vaccine.

Here the CDR3 reads CASSLVFPGANNSPLHF. The CDR3, as DNA: TGCGCCAGCAGCTTGGTATTTCCGGGGGCGAATAATTCACCCCTCCACTTT. The gene calls are TRBV5-1 and TRBJ1-6, with a tentative D call TRBD1 (6 bases). CDR3 length: 17 amino acids. V lost 0 bases and J lost 5, with 15 bases in between. Germline loops: CDR1 SGHRS, CDR2 YFSETQ.

This clonotype was seen a few times. The CDR3 region has the DNA TGTGCCAGCAGAGGGGGGTTTGGGAGCCTAGCCAAAAACATTCAGTACTTC. Protein product: CASRGGFGSLAKNIQYF. The genes are TRBV6-6 and TRBJ2-4; D might be TRBD1 or TRBD2, each matching 6 bases. With 6 bases removed from V and 0 bases from J, the gap between germline ends came to 18 bases. In germline, CDR1 is MNHNY, CDR2 SVGAGI (reference sequence). The CDR3 is 17 residues long.

This clonotype was recorded a few times. The chain couples TRBV29-1 to TRBJ2-7, with a weak D call TRBD2 (7 bases). The CDR3 is 12 amino acids. Germline CDR1 is SQVTM and CDR2 is ANQGSEA. V gave up 6 bases and J gave up 6 bases, with 15 bases separating them. CDR3 loop: CSVSLRGLEQYF. CDR3 coding DNA: TGCAGCGTATCCCTGCGGGGGCTCGAGCAGTACTTC.

The sample holds a few counts of this clonotype. This chain links TRBV9 with TRBJ2-7; 8 positions match TRBD1. Trimming took 4 bases from V and 3 from J; bases not matched to a gene: 9. CDR1 SGDLS and CDR2 YYNGEE come from the germline V gene. This CDR3 region has 15 residues. CDR3 sequence: CASSPRDRLGYEQYF. In DNA, the CDR3 is TGTGCCAGCAGCCCCCGGGACAGGCTAGGCTACGAGCAGTACTTC.

The chain couples TRBV5-6 to TRBJ2-1; no clear D gene. V shed 0 bases and J shed 5 bases, with 12 bases lying between them. CDR1 is SGHDT, CDR2 YYEEEE, per germline. The CDR3 runs to 15 residues. CDR3 region: CASSLELDFNNEQFF. The CDR3 coding sequence is TGTGCCAGCAGCTTGGAGCTAGATTTTAACAATGAGCAGTTCTTC.

The chain is built from TRBV15 and TRBJ1-1; no clear D gene. V was pared by 5 bases and J by 2 bases, with 12 bases between. The CDR3 is 14 amino acids. CDR1 LNHNV and CDR2 YYDKDF come from the germline V gene (reference sequence). The DNA of the CDR3 is TGTGCCACCAGCCCCGGACGGATTAACACTGAAGCTTTCTTT. It codes for CATSPGRINTEAFF.

The genes are TRBV9 and TRBJ2-1; tentative D call: TRBD2 (5 bases). Looked up from germline, CDR1 is SGDLS and CDR2 is YYNGEE. The CDR3 is 16 residues long. Trimming shortened V by 4 bases and J by 6 bases, and 20 bases separated the two germline ends. CDR3 amino acids: CASSSTPVGLGNEQFF. CDR3 nucleotides: TGTGCCAGCAGCTCGACTCCGGTAGGACTTGGCAATGAGCAGTTCTTC.

The rearrangement joins TRBV20-1 to TRBJ2-5; unclear D gene. The CDR3 extends over 17 amino acids. Germline CDR1 DFQATT, CDR2 SNEGSKA (reference sequence). The CDR3 region has the DNA TGCAGGGCCACCTCCTTCCAGGATGGGTCGGACCAAGAGACCCAGTACTTC. The encoded protein is CRATSFQDGSDQETQYF.

This rearrangement joins TRBV19 to TRBJ1-1; 7 bases fit TRBD1. The CDR3 is 13 amino acids. Germline V CDR1 and CDR2: LNHDA, SQIVND (reference sequence). Trimming at V came to 6 bases and at J to 0 bases, leaving 1 base not matched to a gene. The CDR3 DNA is TGTGCCAGTAGGGGACAGATGAACACTGAAGCTTTCTTT. It translates to CASRGQMNTEAFF.

The sample holds a few counts of this clonotype. The chain carries TRBV6-2 or TRBV6-3 and TRBJ1-1; 7 nucleotides align to TRBD1. The V gene's germline CDR1 is MNHEY and CDR2 SVGEGT. Germline trimming cut 10 bases from V and 6 bases from J; bases unmatched to any gene: 11. The CDR3 totals 13 residues. The CDR3: CANETGTQAEAFF. CDR3 coding DNA: TGTGCCAACGAGACAGGGACCCAGGCTGAAGCTTTCTTT.

The chain carries TRBV4-2 and TRBJ2-1; TRBD2 might be the D (5 bases). The CDR3 covers 17 residues. V was clipped by 0 bases and J by 7 bases, with 19 bases between them. Germline V gives CDR1 LGHNA, CDR2 YNFKEQ. The CDR3 sequence is CASSQDHGDSWRNEQFF. CDR3 nucleotides: TGTGCCAGCAGCCAAGACCACGGGGATTCCTGGAGGAATGAGCAGTTCTTC.

In its sample, this clonotype was seen a few times. The chain combines TRBV29-1 with TRBJ2-7; D is unresolved. The CDR3 covers 12 residues. V lost 0 bases and J lost 2, with 5 bases in between. The V gene's germline CDR1 is SQVTM and CDR2 ANQGSEA. This CDR3 is CSVEEQTYEQYF. Written as DNA, the CDR3 is TGCAGCGTTGAAGAACAGACCTACGAGCAGTACTTC.